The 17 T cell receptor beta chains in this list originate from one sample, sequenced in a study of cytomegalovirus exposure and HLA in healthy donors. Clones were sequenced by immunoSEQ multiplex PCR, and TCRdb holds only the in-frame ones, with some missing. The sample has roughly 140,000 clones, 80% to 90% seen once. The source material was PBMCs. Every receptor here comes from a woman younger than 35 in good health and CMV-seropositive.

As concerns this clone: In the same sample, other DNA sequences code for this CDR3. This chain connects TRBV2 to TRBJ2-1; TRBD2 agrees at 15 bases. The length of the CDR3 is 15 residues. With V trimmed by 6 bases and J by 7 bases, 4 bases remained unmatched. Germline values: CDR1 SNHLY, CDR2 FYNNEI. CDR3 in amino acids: CASRGLAGGRNEQFF. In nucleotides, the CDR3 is TGTGCCAGCAGGGGACTAGCGGGGGGAAGAAATGAGCAGTTCTTC.

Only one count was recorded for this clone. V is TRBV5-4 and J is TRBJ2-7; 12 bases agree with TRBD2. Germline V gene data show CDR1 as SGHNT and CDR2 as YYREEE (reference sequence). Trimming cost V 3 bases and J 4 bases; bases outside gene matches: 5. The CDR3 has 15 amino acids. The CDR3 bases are TGTGCCAGCAGCTACGACGGGACTAGCGGGTACGAGCAGTACTTC. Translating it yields CASSYDGTSGYEQYF.

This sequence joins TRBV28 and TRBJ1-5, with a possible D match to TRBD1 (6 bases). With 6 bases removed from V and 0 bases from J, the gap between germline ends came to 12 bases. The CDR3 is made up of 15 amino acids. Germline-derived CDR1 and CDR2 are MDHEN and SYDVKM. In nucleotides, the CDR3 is TGTGCCAGCAGAGGGGACAACTATAGCAATCAGCCCCAGCATTTT. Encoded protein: CASRGDNYSNQPQHF.

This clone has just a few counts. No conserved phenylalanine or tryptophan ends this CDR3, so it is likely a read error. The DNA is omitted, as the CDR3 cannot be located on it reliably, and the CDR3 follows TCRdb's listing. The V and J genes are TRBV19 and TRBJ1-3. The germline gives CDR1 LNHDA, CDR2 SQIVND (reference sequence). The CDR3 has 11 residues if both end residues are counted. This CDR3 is CASSIGLGRFS.

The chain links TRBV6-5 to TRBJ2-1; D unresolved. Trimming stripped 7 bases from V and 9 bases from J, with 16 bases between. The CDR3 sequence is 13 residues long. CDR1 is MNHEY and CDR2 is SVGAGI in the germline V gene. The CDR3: CASNPVAASEQFF. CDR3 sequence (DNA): TGTGCCAGCAACCCCGTCGCCGCCAGTGAGCAGTTCTTC.

DNA of the CDR3: TGTGCCACCAGCAGAGTAACAGGGACCACTGAAGCTTTCTTT. It specifies CATSRVTGTTEAFF. V is TRBV15 and J is TRBJ1-1; tentatively, D is TRBD1 (6 bases). Germline CDR1 is LNHNV and CDR2 is YYDKDF (reference sequence). V was pared by 1 base and J by 4 bases, with 10 bases between. This CDR3 spans 14 amino acids.

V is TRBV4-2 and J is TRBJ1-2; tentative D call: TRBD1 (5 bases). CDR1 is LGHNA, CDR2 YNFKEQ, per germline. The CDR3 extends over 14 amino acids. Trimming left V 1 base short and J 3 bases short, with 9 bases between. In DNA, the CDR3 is TGTGCCAGCAGCCAAGGTGGGGGGTACTATGGCTACACCTTC. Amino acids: CASSQGGGYYGYTF.

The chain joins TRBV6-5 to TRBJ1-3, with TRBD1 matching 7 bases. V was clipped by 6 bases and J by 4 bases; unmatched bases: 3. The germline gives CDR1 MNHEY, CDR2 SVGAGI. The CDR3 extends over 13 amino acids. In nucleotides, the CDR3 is TGTGCCAGCAGCTGGGGACAGGGAAACACCATATATTTT. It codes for CASSWGQGNTIYF.

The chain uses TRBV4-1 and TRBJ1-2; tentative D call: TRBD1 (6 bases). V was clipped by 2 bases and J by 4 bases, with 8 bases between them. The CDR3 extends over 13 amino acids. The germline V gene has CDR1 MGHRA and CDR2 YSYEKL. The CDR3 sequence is CASSQTGTYGYTF. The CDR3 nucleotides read TGCGCCAGCAGCCAAACAGGGACCTATGGCTACACCTTC.

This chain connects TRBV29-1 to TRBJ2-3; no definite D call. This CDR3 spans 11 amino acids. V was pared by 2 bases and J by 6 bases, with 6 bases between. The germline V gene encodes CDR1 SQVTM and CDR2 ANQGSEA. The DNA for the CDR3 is TGCAGCGTTGAATCTGCGGATACGCAGTATTTT. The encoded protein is CSVESADTQYF.

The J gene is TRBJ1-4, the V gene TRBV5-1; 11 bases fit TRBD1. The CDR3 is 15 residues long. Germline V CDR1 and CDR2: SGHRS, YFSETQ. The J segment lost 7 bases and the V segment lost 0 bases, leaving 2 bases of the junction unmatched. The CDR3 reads CASSLAGTGGEKLFF. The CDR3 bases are TGCGCCAGCAGCTTGGCCGGGACAGGGGGTGAAAAACTGTTTTTT.

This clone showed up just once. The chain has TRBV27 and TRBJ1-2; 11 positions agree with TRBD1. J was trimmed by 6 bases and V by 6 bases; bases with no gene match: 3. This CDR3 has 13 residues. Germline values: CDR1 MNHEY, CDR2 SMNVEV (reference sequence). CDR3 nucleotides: TGTGCCAGCAGCTGGACAGGGGGCCATGGCTACACCTTC. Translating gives CASSWTGGHGYTF.

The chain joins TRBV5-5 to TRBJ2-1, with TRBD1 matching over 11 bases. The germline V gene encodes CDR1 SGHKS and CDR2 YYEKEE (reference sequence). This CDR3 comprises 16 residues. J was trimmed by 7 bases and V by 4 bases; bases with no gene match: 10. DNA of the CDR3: TGTGCCAGCAGCGGCGCAGGACAGGGGGCTGGGAATGAGCAGTTCTTC. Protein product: CASSGAGQGAGNEQFF.

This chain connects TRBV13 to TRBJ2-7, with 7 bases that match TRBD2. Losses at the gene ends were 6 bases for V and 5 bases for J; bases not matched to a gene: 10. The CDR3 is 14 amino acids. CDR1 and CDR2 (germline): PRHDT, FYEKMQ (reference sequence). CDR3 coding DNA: TGTGCCAGCAGTAAGAGCGGGGACGAGCACGAGCAGTACTTC. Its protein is CASSKSGDEHEQYF.

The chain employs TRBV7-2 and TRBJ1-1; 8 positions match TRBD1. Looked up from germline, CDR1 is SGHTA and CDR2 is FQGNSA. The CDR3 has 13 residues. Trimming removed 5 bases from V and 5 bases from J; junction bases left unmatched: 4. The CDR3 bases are TGTGCCAGCAGCGCAACAGGGGGGACTGAAGCTTTCTTT. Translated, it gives CASSATGGTEAFF. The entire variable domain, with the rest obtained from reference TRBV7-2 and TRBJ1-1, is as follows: GAGVSQSPSNKVTEKGKDVELRCDPISGHTALYWYRQSLGQGLEFLIYFQGNSAPDKSGLPSDRFSAERTGGSVSTLTIQRTQQEDSAVYLCASSATGGTEAFFGQGTRLTVV.

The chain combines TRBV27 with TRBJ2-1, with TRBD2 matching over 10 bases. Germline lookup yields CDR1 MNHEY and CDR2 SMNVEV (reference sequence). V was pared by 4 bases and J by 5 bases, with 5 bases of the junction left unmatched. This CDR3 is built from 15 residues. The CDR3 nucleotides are TGTGCCAGCAGTTCAAGCGGGGGGGCCCACAATGAGCAGTTCTTC. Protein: CASSSSGGAHNEQFF.

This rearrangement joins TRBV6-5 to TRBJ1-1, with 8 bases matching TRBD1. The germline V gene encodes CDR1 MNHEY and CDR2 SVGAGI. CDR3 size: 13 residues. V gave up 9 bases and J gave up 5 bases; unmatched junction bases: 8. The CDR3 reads CASLNRGLTEAFF. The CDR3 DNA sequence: TGTGCCAGTCTAAACAGGGGGTTAACTGAAGCTTTCTTT.